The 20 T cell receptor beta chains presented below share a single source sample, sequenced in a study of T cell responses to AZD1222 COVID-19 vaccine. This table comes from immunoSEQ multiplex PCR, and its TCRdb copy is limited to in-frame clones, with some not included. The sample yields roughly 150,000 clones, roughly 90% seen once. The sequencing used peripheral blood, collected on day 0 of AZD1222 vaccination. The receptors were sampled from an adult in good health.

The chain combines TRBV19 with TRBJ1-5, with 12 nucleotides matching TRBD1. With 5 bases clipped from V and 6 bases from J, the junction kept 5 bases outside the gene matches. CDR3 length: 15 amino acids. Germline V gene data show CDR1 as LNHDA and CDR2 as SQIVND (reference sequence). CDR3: CASSGTGGGGQPQHF. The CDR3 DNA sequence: TGTGCCAGTAGTGGGACAGGGGGCGGTGGTCAGCCCCAGCATTTT. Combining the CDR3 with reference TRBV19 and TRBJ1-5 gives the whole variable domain DGGITQSPKYLFRKEGQNVTLSCEQNLNHDAMYWYRQDPGQGLRLIYYSQIVNDFQKGDIAEGYSVSREKKESFPLTVTSAQKNPTAFYLCASSGTGGGGQPQHFGDGTRLSIL.

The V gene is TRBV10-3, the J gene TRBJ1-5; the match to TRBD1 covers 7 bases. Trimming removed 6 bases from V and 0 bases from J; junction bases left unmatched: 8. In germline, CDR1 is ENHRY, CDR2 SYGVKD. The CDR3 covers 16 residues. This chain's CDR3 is CAIRAGTDNSNQPQHF. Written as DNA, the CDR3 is TGTGCCATCAGGGCGGGGACAGATAATAGCAATCAGCCCCAGCATTTT.

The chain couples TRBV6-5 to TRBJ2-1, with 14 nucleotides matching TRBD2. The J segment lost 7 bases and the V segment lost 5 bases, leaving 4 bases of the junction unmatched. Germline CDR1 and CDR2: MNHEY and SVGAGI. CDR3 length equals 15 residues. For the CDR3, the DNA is TGTGCCAGCAGTCTCCGACTAGCGGGGGGGAATGAGCAGTTCTTC. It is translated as CASSLRLAGGNEQFF.

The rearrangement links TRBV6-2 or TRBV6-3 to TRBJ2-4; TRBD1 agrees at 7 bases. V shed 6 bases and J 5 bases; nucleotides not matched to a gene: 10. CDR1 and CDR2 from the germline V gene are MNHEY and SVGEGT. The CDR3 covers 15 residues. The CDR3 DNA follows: TGTGCCAGCAGCTATCCGGGACAGTCGCAAAACATTCAGTACTTC. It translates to CASSYPGQSQNIQYF.

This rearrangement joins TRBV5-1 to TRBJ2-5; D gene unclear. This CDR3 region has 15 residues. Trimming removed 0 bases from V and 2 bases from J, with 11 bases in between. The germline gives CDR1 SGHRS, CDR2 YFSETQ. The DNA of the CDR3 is TGCGCCAGCAGCTTGGCTGAGACTCTACAAGAGACCCAGTACTTC. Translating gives CASSLAETLQETQYF.

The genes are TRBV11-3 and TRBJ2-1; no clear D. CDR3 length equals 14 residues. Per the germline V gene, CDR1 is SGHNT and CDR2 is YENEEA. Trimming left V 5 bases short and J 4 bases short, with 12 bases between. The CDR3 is CASSIGEEYNEQFF. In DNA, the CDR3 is TGTGCCAGCAGCATTGGGGAAGAATACAATGAGCAGTTCTTC.

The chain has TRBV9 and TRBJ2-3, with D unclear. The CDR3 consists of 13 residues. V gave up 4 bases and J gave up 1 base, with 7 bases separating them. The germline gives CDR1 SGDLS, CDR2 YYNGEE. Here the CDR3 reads CASSSQRTDTQYF. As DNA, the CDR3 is TGTGCCAGCAGCTCACAACGCACAGATACGCAGTATTTT.

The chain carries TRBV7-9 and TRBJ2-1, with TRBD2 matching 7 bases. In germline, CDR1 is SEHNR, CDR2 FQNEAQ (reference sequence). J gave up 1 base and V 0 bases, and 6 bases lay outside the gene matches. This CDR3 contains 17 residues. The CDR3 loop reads CASSLAGGPESYNEQFF. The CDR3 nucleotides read TGTGCCAGCAGCTTAGCGGGAGGGCCAGAATCCTACAATGAGCAGTTCTTC.

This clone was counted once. CDR3 nucleotide sequence: TGTGCCAGCAGCTTACGCGGGGGCTCCTACAATGAGCAGTTCTTC. Its translation: CASSLRGGSYNEQFF. The chain links TRBV7-2 to TRBJ2-1; 7 bases align to TRBD2. This CDR3 is built from 15 residues. Looked up from germline, CDR1 is SGHTA and CDR2 is FQGNSA. Trimming took 2 bases from V and 0 from J; bases not matched to a gene: 1.

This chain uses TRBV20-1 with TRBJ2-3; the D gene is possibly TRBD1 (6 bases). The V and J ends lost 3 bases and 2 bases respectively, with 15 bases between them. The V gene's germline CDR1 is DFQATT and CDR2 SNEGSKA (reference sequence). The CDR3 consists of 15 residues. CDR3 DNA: TGCAGTGCTAGTTCGACGCTGGGGGCCACAGATACGCAGTATTTT. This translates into CSASSTLGATDTQYF.

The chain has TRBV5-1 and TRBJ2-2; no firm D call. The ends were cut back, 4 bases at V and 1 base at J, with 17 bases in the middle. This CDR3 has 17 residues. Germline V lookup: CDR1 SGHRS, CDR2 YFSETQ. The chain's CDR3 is CASSREQNTWNTGELFF. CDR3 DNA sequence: TGCGCCAGCAGCCGAGAACAGAACACCTGGAACACCGGGGAGCTGTTTTTT.

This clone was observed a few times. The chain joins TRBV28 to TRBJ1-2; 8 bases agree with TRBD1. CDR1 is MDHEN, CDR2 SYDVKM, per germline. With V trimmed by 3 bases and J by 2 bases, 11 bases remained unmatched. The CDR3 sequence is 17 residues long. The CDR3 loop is CASSLVVNRGKNYGYTF. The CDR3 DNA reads TGTGCCAGCAGTTTGGTGGTCAACAGGGGGAAAAACTATGGCTACACCTTC.

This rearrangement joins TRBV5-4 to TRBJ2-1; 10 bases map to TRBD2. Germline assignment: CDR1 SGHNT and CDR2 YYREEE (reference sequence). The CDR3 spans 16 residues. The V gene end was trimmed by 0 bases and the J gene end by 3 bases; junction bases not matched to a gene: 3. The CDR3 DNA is TGTGCCAGCAGCTTGGCACTAGCGGGGCACTACAATGAGCAGTTCTTC. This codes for CASSLALAGHYNEQFF.

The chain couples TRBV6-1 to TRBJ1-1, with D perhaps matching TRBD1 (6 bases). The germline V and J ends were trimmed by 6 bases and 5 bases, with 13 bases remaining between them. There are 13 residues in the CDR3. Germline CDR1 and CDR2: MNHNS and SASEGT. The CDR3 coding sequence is TGTGCCAGCAGCCAAAAGGGGGGTACTGAAGCTTTCTTT. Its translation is CASSQKGGTEAFF.

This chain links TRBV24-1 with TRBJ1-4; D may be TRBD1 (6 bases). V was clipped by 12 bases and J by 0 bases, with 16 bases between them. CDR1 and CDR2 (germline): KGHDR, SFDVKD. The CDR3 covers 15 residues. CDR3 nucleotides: TGTGCCCGAAGGGGGGACGTAGCAACTAATGAAAAACTGTTTTTT. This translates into CARRGDVATNEKLFF.

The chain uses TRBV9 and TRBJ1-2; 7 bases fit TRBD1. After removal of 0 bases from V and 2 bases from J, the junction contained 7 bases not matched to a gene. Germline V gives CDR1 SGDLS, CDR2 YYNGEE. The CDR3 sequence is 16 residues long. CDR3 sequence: CASSVDRPTGNYGYTF. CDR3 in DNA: TGTGCCAGCAGCGTAGATAGGCCGACAGGGAACTATGGCTACACCTTC.

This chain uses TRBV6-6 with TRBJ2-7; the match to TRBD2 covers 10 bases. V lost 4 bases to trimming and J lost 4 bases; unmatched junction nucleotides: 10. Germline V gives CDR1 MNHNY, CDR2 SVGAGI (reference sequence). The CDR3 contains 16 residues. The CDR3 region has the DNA TGTGCCAGCAGTTCCCCCGCTAGCGGGGGTTCTTACGAGCAGTACTTC. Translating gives CASSSPASGGSYEQYF.

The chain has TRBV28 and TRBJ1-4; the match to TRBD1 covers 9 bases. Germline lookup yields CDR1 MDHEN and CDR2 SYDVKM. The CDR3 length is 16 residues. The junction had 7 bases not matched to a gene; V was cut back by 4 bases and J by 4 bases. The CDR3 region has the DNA TGTGCCAGCAGTTCGGGACAGGGAACTTTTAATGAAAAACTGTTTTTT. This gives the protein CASSSGQGTFNEKLFF.

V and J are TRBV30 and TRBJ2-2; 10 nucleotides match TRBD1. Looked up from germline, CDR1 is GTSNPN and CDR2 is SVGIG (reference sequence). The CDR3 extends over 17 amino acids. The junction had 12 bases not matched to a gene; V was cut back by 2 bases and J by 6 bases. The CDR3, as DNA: TGTGCCTGGAGTCGGACACCGGGGACAGGGGATGCCGGGGAGCTGTTTTTT. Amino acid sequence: CAWSRTPGTGDAGELFF.

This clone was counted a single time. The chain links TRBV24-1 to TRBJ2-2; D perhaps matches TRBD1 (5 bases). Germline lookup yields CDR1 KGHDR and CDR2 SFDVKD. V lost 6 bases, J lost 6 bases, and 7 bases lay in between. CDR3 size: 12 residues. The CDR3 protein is CATSRRAGELFF. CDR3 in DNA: TGTGCCACCAGTCGCAGGGCCGGGGAGCTGTTTTTT.